This T cell receptor beta chain was observed in a study of blood T cell repertoires in COVID-19. Across the whole study: The cDNA or gDNA used as material had been derived from T cells, B-cell-depleted T cells, or PBMCs.

CDR1 is MDHEN, CDR2 SYDVKM, per germline. V was cut by 4 bases and J by 9 bases, with 22 bases left in between. This CDR3 has 16 residues. Data came from immunoSEQ multiplex PCR; TCRdb stores just in-frame clones and leaves some out. The data contain 220,000 or so clones, over 60% of them seen just once; the ten biggest clones take up 4.5% to 7%. The receptor was derived from a woman in her seventies with acute or convalescent COVID-19. The sample was peripheral blood. The chain links TRBV28 to TRBJ2-1; the D gene is possibly TRBD2 (6 bases). The CDR3 loop reads CASSSPAREVGGEQFF. CDR3 DNA sequence: TGTGCCAGCAGTTCCCCTGCTAGGGAGGTTGGGGGTGAGCAGTTCTTC.